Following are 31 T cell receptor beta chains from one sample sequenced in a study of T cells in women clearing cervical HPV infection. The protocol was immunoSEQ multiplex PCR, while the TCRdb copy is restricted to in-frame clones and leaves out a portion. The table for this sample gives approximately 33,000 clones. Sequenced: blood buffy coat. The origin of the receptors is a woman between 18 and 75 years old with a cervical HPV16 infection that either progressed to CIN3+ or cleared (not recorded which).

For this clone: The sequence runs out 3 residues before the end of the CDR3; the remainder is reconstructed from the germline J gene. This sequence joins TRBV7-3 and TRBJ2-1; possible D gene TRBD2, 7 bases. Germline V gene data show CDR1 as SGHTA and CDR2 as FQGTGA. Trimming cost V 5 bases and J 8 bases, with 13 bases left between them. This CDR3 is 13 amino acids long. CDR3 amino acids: CASSPKGGDEQFF. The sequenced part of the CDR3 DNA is TGTGCCAGCAGCCCAAAGGGGGGGGATGAG.

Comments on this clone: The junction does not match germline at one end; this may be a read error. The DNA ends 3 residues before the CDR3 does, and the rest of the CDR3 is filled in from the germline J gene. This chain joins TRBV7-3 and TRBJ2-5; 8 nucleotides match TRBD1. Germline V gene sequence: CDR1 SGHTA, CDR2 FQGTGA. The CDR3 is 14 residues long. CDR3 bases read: TGTGCCAGCAGCCTAACAGGGGGTCGGGAGACC. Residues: CASSLTGGRET. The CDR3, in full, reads CASSLTGGRETQYF.

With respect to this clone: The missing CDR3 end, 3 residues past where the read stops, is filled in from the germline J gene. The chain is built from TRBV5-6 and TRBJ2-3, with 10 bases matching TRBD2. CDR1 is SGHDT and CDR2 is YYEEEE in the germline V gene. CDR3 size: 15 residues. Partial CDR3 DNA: TGTGCCAGCAGCGGGGGACTAGCGACTCAAGAGACG. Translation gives CASSGGLATQET. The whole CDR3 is CASSGGLATQETQYF.

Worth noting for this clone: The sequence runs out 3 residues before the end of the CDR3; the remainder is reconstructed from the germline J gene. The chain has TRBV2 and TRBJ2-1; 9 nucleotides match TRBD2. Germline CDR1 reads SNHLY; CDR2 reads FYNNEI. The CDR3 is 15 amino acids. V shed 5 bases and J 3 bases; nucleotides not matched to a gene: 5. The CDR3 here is CASSSRLAVYNEQFF. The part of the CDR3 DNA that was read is TGTGCCAGCAGTTCCCGACTAGCGGTCTACAATGAG. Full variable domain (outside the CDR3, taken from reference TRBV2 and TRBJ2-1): EPEVTQTPSHQVTQMGQEVILRCVPISNHLYFYWYRQILGQKVEFLVSFYNNEISEKSEIFDDQFSVERPDGSNFTLKIRSTKLEDSAMYFCASSSRLAVYNEQFFGPGTRLTVL.

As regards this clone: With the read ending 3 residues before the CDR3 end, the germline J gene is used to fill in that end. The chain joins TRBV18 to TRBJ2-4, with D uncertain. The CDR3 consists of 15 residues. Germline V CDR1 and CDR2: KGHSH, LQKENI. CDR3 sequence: CASSPVLAANYGQYF. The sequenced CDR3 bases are TGTGCCAGCTCACCAGTCTTGGCGGCTAACTATGGT.

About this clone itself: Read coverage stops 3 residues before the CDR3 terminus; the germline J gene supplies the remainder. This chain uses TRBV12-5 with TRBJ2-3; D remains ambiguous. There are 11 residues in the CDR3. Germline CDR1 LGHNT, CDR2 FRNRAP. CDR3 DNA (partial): TGTGCTAGTGGACCAGGCAAAGCG. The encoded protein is CASGPGKA. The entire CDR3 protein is CASGPGKAQYF.

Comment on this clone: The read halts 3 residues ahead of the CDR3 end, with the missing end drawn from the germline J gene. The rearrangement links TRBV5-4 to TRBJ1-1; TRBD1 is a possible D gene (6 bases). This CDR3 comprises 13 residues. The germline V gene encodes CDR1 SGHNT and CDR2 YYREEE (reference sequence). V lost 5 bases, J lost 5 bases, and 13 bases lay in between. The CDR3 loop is CASRSGVGTEAFF. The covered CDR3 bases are TGTGCCAGCAGATCAGGGGTAGGAACTGAA.

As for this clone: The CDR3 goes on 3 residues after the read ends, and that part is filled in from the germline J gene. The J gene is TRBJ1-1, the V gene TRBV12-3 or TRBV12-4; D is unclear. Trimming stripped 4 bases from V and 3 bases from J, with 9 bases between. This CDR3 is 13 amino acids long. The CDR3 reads CASSSQQYTEAFF. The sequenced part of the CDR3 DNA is TGTGCCAGCAGTTCACAGCAGTACACTGAA.

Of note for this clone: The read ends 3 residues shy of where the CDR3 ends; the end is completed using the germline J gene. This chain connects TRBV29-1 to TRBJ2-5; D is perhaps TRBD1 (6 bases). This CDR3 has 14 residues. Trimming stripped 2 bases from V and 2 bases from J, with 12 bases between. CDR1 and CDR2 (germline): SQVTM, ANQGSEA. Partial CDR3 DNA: TGCAGCGTTGAAACGTGGGGACAACAAGAGACC. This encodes CSVETWGQQET. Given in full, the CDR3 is CSVETWGQQETQYF.

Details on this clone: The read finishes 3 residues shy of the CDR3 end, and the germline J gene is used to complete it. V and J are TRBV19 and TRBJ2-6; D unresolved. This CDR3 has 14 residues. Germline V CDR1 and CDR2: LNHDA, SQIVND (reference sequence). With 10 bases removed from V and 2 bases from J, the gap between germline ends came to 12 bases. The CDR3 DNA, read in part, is TGTGCCACTACGAGTAGTCCTGGGGCCAACGTC. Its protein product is CATTSSPGANV. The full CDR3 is CATTSSPGANVLTF. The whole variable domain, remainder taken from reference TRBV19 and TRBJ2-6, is DGGITQSPKYLFRKEGQNVTLSCEQNLNHDAMYWYRQDPGQGLRLIYYSQIVNDFQKGDIAEGYSVSREKKESFPLTVTSAQKNPTAFYLCATTSSPGANVLTFGAGSRLTVL.

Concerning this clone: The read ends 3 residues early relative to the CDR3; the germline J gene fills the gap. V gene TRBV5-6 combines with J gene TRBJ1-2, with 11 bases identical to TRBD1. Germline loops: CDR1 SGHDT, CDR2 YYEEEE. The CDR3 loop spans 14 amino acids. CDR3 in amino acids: CASSPGQGAYDYTF. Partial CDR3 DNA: TGTGCCAGCAGCCCCGGACAGGGGGCCTACGAC.

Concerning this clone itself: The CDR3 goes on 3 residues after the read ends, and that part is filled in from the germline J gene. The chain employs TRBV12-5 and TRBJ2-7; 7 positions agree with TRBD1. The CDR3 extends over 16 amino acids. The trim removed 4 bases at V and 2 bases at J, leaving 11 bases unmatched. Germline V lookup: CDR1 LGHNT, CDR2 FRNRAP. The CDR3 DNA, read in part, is TGTGCTAGTGGTTCTTACAGGGGTCCCCAGACCTACGAG. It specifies CASGSYRGPQTYE. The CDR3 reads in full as CASGSYRGPQTYEQYF.

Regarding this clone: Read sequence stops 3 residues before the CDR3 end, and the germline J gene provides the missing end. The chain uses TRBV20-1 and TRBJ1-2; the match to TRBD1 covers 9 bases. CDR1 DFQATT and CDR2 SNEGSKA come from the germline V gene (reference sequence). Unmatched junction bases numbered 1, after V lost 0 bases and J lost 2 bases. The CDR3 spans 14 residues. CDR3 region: CSAREDRGNYGYTF. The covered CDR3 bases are TGCAGTGCTAGAGAGGACAGGGGAAACTATGGC.

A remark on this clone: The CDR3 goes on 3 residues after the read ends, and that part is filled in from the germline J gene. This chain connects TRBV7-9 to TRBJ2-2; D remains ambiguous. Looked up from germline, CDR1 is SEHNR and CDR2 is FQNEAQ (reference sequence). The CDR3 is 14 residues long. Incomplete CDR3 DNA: TGTGCCAGCAGCTTAGTAGGGCGAGGTGAAAAG. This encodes CASSLVGRGEK. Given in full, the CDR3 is CASSLVGRGEKLFF.

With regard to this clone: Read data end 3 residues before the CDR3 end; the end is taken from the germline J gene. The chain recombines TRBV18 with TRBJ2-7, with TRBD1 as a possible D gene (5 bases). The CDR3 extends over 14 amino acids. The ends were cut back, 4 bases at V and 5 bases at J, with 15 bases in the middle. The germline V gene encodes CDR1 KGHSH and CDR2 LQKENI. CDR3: CASSQSRQLHEQYF. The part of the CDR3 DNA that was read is TGTGCCAGCTCACAATCGCGACAGCTCCACGAG.

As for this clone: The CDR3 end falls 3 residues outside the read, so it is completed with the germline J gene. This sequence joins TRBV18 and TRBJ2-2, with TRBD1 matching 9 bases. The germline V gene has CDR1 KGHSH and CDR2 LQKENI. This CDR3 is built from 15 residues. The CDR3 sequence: CASSPGTGINEKLFF. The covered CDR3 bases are TGTGCCAGCTCTCCCGGGACAGGGATTAATGAAAAG.

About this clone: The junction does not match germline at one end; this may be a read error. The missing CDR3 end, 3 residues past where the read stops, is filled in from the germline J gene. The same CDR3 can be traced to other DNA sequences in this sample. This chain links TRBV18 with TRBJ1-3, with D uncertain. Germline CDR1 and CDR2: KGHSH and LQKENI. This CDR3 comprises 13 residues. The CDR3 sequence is CASSPPIVDTIYF. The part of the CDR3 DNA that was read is TGTGCCAGCTCACCACCGATCGTCGACACG.

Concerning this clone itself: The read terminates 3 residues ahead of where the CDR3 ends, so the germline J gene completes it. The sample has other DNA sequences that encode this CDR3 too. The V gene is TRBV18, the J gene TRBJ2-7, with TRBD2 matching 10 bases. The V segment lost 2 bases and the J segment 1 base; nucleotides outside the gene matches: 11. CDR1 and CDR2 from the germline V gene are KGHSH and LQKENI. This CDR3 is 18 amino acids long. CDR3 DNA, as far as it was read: TGTGCCAGCTCACCATGGATTAGCGGGGGGCCTTATTCCTACGAG. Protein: CASSPWISGGPYSYE. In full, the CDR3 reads CASSPWISGGPYSYEQYF.

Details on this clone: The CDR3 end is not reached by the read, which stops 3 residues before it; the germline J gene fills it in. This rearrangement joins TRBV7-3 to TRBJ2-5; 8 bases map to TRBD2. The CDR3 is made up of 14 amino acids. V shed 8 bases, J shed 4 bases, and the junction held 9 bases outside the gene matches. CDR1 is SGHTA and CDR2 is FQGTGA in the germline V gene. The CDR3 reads CASSPRGGRETQYF. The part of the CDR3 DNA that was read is TGTGCCAGCTCCCCCCGGGGGGGGCGAGAGACC. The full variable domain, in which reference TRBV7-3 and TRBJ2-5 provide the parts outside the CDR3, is GAGVSQTPSNKVTEKGKYVELRCDPISGHTALYWYRQSLGQGPEFLIYFQGTGAADDSGLPNDRFFAVRPEGSVSTLKIQRTERGDSAVYLCASSPRGGRETQYFGPGTRLLVL.

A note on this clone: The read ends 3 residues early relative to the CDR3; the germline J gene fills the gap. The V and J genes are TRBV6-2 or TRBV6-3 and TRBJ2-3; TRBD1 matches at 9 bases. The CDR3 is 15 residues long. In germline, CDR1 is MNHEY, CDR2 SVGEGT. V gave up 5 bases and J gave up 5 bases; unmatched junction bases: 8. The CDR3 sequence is CASSDPGQGEDTQYF. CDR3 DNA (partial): TGTGCCAGCAGTGATCCGGGACAGGGCGAAGATACG.

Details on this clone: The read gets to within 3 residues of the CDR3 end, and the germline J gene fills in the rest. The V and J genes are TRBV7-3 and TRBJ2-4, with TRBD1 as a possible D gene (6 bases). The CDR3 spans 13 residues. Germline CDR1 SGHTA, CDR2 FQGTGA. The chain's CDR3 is CASSQTGRGGQYF. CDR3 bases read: TGTGCCAGCAGCCAAACAGGGAGAGGGGGT.

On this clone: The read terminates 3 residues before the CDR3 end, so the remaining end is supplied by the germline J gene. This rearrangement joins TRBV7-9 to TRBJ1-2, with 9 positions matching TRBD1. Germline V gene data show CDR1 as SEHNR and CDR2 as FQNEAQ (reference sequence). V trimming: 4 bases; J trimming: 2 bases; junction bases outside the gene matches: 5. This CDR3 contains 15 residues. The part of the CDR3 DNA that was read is TGTGCCAGCAGCTCCTGGACAGGGGTGAACTATGGC. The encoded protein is CASSSWTGVNYG. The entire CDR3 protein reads CASSSWTGVNYGYTF. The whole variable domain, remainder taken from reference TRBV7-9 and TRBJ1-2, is DTGVSQNPRHKITKRGQNVTFRCDPISEHNRLYWYRQTLGQGPEFLTYFQNEAQLEKSRLLSDRFSAERPKGSFSTLEIQRTEQGDSAMYLCASSSWTGVNYGYTFGSGTRLTVV.

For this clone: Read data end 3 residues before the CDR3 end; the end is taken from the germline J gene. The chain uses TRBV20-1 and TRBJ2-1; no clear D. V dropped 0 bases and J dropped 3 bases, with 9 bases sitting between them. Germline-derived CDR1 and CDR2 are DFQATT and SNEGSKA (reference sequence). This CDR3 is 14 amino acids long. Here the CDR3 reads CSARDPNGYNEQFF. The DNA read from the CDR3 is TGCAGTGCTAGAGATCCGAACGGCTACAATGAG.

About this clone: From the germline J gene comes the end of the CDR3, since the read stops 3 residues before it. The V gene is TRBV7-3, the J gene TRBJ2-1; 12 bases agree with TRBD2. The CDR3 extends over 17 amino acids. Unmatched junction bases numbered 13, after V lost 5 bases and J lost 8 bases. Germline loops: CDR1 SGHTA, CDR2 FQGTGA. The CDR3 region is CASSPRASGGAGDEQFF. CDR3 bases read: TGTGCCAGCAGCCCCCGGGCTAGCGGGGGGGCCGGGGATGAG.

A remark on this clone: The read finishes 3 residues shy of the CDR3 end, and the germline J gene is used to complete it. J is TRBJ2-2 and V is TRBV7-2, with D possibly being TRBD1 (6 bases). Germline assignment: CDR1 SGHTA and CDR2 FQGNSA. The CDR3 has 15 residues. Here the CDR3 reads CASSLVRGGGSPLFF. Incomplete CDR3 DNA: TGTGCCAGCAGCTTAGTTCGTGGGGGCGGGTCACCG.

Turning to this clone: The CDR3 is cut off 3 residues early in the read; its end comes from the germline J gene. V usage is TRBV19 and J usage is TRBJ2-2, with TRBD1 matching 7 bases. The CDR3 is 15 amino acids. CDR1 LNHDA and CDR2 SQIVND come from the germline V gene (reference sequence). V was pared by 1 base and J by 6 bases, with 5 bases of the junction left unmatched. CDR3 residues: CASSIGDRAAGELFF. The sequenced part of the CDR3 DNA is TGTGCCAGTAGTATAGGTGACAGGGCGGCCGGGGAG.

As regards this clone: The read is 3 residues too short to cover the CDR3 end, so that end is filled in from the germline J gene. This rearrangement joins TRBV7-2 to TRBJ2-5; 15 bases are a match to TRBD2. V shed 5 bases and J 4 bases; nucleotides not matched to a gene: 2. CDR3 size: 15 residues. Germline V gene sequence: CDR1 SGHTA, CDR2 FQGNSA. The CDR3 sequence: CASSGGLAGGETQYF. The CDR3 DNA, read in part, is TGTGCCAGCAGCGGGGGACTAGCGGGAGGAGAGACC. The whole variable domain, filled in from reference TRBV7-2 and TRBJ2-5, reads GAGVSQSPSNKVTEKGKDVELRCDPISGHTALYWYRQSLGQGLEFLIYFQGNSAPDKSGLPSDRFSAERTGGSVSTLTIQRTQQEDSAVYLCASSGGLAGGETQYFGPGTRLLVL.

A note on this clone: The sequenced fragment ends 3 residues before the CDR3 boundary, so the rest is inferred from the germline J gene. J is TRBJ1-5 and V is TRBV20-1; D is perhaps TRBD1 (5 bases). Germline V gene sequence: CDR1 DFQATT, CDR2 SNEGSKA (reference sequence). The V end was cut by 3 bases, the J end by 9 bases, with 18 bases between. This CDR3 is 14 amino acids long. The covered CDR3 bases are TGCAGTGCTAGTGTCCCCAGGGCCGGGATGCCC. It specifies CSASVPRAGMP. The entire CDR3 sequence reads CSASVPRAGMPQHF.

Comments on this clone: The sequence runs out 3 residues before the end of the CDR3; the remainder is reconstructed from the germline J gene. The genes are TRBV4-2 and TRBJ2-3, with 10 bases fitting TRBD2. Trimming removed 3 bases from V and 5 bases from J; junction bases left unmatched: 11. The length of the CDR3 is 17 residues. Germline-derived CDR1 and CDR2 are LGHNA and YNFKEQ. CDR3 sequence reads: CASSQNSGRSLEDTQYF. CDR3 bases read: TGTGCCAGCAGCCAGAATAGCGGGAGGAGTCTAGAAGATACG.

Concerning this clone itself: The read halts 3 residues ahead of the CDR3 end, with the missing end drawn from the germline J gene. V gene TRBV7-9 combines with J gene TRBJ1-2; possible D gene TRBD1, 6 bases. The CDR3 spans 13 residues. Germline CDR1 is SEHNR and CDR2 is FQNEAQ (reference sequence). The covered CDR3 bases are TGTGCCAGCAGCCCAGGGGACAAATACGAC. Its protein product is CASSPGDKYD. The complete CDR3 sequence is CASSPGDKYDYTF.

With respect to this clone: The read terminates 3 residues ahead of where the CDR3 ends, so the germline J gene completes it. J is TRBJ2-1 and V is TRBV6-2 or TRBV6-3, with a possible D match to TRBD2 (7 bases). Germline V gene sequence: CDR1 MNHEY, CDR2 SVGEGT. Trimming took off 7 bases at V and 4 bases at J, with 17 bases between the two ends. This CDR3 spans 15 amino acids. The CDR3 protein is CASKPPRGGYNEQFF. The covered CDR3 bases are TGTGCCAGCAAGCCCCCTAGGGGGGGTTACAATGAG.